These 9 T cell receptor beta chains were all obtained from the same sample, sequenced in a study of blood T cell repertoires in COVID-19. TCRdb keeps only in-frame clones here, not all; method: immunoSEQ multiplex PCR. The sample yields 200,000 to 300,000 clones, 88% seen once. The sample taken for sequencing was PBMCs or T cells enriched from blood (not recorded which). These TCRs come from a woman aged 40 to 55 with acute COVID-19.

The chain is built from TRBV4-1 and TRBJ1-5; 7 bases agree with TRBD1. This CDR3 spans 18 amino acids. The V segment lost 1 base and the J segment 4 bases; nucleotides outside the gene matches: 13. CDR1 and CDR2 from the germline V gene are MGHRA and YSYEKL. The CDR3 spells CASSQGGGAWEANQPQHF. CDR3 bases: TGCGCCAGCAGCCAAGGAGGGGGCGCGTGGGAAGCTAATCAGCCCCAGCATTTT.

J is TRBJ1-2 and V is TRBV7-9; D is undetermined. The CDR3 is 13 amino acids. V dropped 0 bases and J dropped 2 bases, with 4 bases sitting between them. The germline V gene has CDR1 SEHNR and CDR2 FQNEAQ (reference sequence). The DNA of the CDR3 is TGTGCCAGCAGCTTAGCTGAGAACTATGGCTACACCTTC. Its translation: CASSLAENYGYTF.

This clone was detected a few times. The chain couples TRBV10-2 to TRBJ2-7; a weak D match, TRBD2 (5 bases). V lost 3 bases and J 6 bases, leaving 21 bases between the germline ends. The CDR3 sequence is 16 residues long. Germline V gene data show CDR1 as WSHSY and CDR2 as SAAADI. This CDR3 reads CASSDKKGADLSEQYF. Written as DNA, the CDR3 is TGCGCCAGCAGTGATAAGAAGGGAGCCGACTTATCCGAGCAGTACTTC.

This chain links TRBV5-4 with TRBJ2-1; D might be TRBD1 (6 bases). V lost 9 bases and J 8 bases, leaving 12 bases between the germline ends. Germline V gene data show CDR1 as SGHNT and CDR2 as YYREEE (reference sequence). This CDR3 has 11 residues. The CDR3 DNA is TGTGCCACCTCAGAGGGGGATGAGCAGTTCTTC. Translating it yields CATSEGDEQFF. The entire variable domain, with the rest obtained from reference TRBV5-4 and TRBJ2-1, is as follows: ETGVTQSPTHLIKTRGQQVTLRCSSQSGHNTVSWYQQALGQGPQFIFQYYREEENGRGNFPPRFSGLQFPNYSSELNVNALELDDSALYLCATSEGDEQFFGPGTRLTVL.

This clone was detected once. The V and J genes are TRBV9 and TRBJ1-2; TRBD1 matches at 7 bases. The CDR3 totals 19 residues. J gave up 7 bases and V 0 bases, and 21 bases lay outside the gene matches. CDR1 is SGDLS, CDR2 YYNGEE, per germline. CDR3 coding DNA: TGTGCCAGCAGCGTAGCGGGGATCCGGGACAGCCAGTACTCGGGTGGCTACACCTTC. Translation gives CASSVAGIRDSQYSGGYTF.

This chain uses TRBV28 with TRBJ1-1, with D unclear. Per germline, CDR1 MDHEN and CDR2 SYDVKM. The CDR3 length is 14 residues. Trimming pared 8 bases from V and 4 bases from J, leaving 17 bases between. The CDR3 bases are TGTGCCAGCCGCGGGTCTGCAGAGTTCACTGAAGCTTTCTTT. Amino acids: CASRGSAEFTEAFF.

The J gene is TRBJ2-3, the V gene TRBV19; 11 bases match TRBD2. The CDR3 consists of 15 residues. Germline V gene lookup returns CDR1 LNHDA and CDR2 SQIVND (reference sequence). V was clipped by 5 bases and J by 4 bases; unmatched bases: 5. The CDR3 region is CASSGLAGGADTQYF. CDR3 in DNA: TGTGCCAGTAGTGGATTAGCGGGAGGGGCAGATACGCAGTATTTT. The full variable domain, completed using reference TRBV19 and TRBJ2-3, is DGGITQSPKYLFRKEGQNVTLSCEQNLNHDAMYWYRQDPGQGLRLIYYSQIVNDFQKGDIAEGYSVSREKKESFPLTVTSAQKNPTAFYLCASSGLAGGADTQYFGPGTRLTVL.

The chain recombines TRBV5-1 with TRBJ1-3; D is perhaps TRBD1 (6 bases). V lost 1 base, J lost 0 bases, and 8 bases lay in between. The CDR3 is 15 residues long. The germline V gene encodes CDR1 SGHRS and CDR2 YFSETQ. In nucleotides, the CDR3 is TGCGCCAGCAGCTTGCAGACAGGCTCTGGAAACACCATATATTTT. Its protein product is CASSLQTGSGNTIYF.

This clone was observed a few times. The chain couples TRBV19 to TRBJ1-4, with D possibly being TRBD1 (6 bases). V was pared by 7 bases and J by 8 bases, with 14 bases between. The CDR3 consists of 13 residues. The germline gives CDR1 LNHDA, CDR2 SQIVND (reference sequence). CDR3 DNA sequence: TGTGCCAGTACCTTACGGGGGGCGGAAAAACTGTTTTTT. It translates to CASTLRGAEKLFF. Full variable domain (outside the CDR3, taken from reference TRBV19 and TRBJ1-4): DGGITQSPKYLFRKEGQNVTLSCEQNLNHDAMYWYRQDPGQGLRLIYYSQIVNDFQKGDIAEGYSVSREKKESFPLTVTSAQKNPTAFYLCASTLRGAEKLFFGSGTQLSVL.